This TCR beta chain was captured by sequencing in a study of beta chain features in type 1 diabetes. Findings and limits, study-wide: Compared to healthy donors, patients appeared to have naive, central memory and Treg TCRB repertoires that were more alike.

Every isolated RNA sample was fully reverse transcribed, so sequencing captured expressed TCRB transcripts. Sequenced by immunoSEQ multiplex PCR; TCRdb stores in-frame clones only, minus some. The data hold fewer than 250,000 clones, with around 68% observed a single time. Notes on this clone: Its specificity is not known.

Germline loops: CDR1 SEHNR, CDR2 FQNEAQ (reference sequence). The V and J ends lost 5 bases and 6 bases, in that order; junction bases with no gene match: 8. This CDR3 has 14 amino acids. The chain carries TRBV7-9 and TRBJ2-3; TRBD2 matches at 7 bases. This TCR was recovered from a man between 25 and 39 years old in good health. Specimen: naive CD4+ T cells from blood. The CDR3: CASSLTSASDTQYF. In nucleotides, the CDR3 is TGTGCCAGCAGCCTCACTAGCGCCTCGGATACGCAGTATTTT. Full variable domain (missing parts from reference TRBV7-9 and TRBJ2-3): DTGVSQNPRHKITKRGQNVTFRCDPISEHNRLYWYRQTLGQGPEFLTYFQNEAQLEKSRLLSDRFSAERPKGSFSTLEIQRTEQGDSAMYLCASSLTSASDTQYFGPGTRLTVL.